This T cell receptor (beta chain) was captured in a study of shared T cell receptors in the human thymus. The assay was immunoSEQ multiplex PCR, and TCRdb's table has in-frame clones only and misses some. The table has 550,000 to 800,000 clones, around 85% seen once. As concerns this clone: Other DNA sequences in the sample encode the same CDR3.

The V gene's germline CDR1 is MNHEY and CDR2 SVGAGI. The CDR3 spans 15 residues. The V and J ends lost 0 bases and 6 bases, in that order; junction bases with no gene match: 5. The data also belong to a second study, concerning human thymus T cells. That work contributes: The thymus was resected at corrective cardiac surgery. Repertoires from thymus and blood appeared to show biased V and J gene usage.

The clonotype originates from a girl in the first two years of life with a congenital heart defect. Input material: thymocytes. The chain links TRBV6-5 to TRBJ1-5, with 7 bases identical to TRBD1. The CDR3 is CASSYSRQGSQPQHF. In nucleotides, the CDR3 is TGTGCCAGCAGTTACTCGAGACAGGGAAGTCAGCCCCAGCATTTT.